A selection of T cell receptor beta chains follows, all from one sample in a study of blood T cell repertoires in COVID-19. Assay used: immunoSEQ multiplex PCR; TCRdb lists only in-frame clones, some missing. The sample has 60,000 to 90,000 clones, around 85% seen once. Material: peripheral blood. The receptors come from a woman older than 75 with active or convalescent COVID-19. CDR3s include the opening cysteine and the closing phenylalanine or tryptophan. A D gene is named only where the DNA matches it firmly. Some rows mark clone size as missing; the rest say once, few, many or name a class of expanded clone.

size	V	D	J	CDR3	DNA
once	TRBV7-2	TRBD1	TRBJ1-2	CASSGQGGYGYTF	TGTGCCAGCAGCGGACAGGGAGGCTATGGCTACACCTTC
-	TRBV7-2	TRBD2	TRBJ2-1	CASSVSGRLSEQFF	TGTGCCAGCAGCGTTAGCGGGAGGCTAAGTGAGCAGTTCTTC
-	TRBV25-1	-	TRBJ2-1	CASSDFTKTQGEQFF	TGTGCCAGCAGTGATTTTACCAAGACGCAGGGTGAGCAGTTCTTC
-	TRBV11-3	-	TRBJ2-1	CASSLRWSSGEQFF	TGTGCCAGCAGCTTACGTTGGAGTTCGGGTGAGCAGTTCTTC
-	TRBV12-5	-	TRBJ2-3	CASGLVHAGPYPNTQYF	TGTGCTAGTGGTTTGGTACATGCGGGGCCCTACCCCAATACGCAGTATTTT
-	TRBV28	-	TRBJ2-4	CASSLWSLAKNIQYF	TGTGCCAGCAGTTTATGGTCCTTAGCCAAAAACATTCAGTACTTC
-	TRBV28	TRBD1	TRBJ1-5	CASHRGQPQHF	TGTGCCAGCCACAGGGGACAGCCCCAGCATTTT
-	TRBV2	TRBD1	TRBJ1-4	CASLGADRGDGEKLFF	TGTGCCAGCCTTGGGGCGGACAGGGGAGATGGTGAAAAACTGTTTTTT
-	TRBV5-1	TRBD1	TRBJ1-1	CASSLAWTGGLDDEAFF	TGCGCCAGCAGCTTGGCTTGGACAGGGGGCCTCGACGATGAAGCTTTCTTT
-	TRBV29-1	-	TRBJ1-1	CSVYRVNTEAFF	TGCAGCGTTTACAGGGTGAACACTGAAGCTTTCTTT
once	TRBV9	TRBD1	TRBJ2-7	CASSPGTGTYYEQYF	TGTGCCAGCAGCCCCGGGACAGGGACCTACTACGAGCAGTACTTC
once	TRBV11-3	TRBD1	TRBJ2-7	CASSLRGGGYEQYF	TGTGCCAGCAGCTTACGAGGGGGCGGCTACGAGCAGTACTTC
-	TRBV4-3	TRBD1	TRBJ2-2	CASSQVDRGPGELFF	TGCGCCAGCAGCCAAGTCGACAGGGGCCCCGGGGAGCTGTTTTTT
-	TRBV7-2	TRBD2	TRBJ2-1	CASSFERLAVNEQFF	TGTGCCAGCAGCTTTGAGCGACTAGCGGTCAATGAGCAGTTCTTC